This TCR beta chain comes out of a study of T cell responses to AZD1222 COVID-19 vaccine. Study findings and constraints: In the spike-specific TCR repertoire, nearly half reportedly target unmutated variant regions. Repertoire sampling occurred only after the peak T cell response. Spike-specific TCR breadth and depth rose after two AZD1222 doses. With dominance at 160-218 and 743-854, vaccine-associated CD4 TCRs spanned spike.

Clones were read by immunoSEQ multiplex PCR, and TCRdb kept only the in-frame ones, dropping some. The sample yields around 76,000 clones, roughly 84% seen once. Details on this clone: Its antigen remains unidentified.

The germline CDR1 and CDR2 sequences are KGHSH and LQKENI. V lost 3 bases and J lost 0; bases outside the gene matches: 2. The CDR3 is 16 residues long. The clonotype comes from an adult in good health. The chain carries TRBV18 and TRBJ1-1; 12 nucleotides agree with TRBD1. This sample comprised peripheral blood, obtained on day 0 of AZD1222 vaccination. The CDR3 is CASSPGQGAMNTEAFF. The CDR3 DNA is TGTGCCAGCTCACCGGGACAGGGGGCCATGAACACTGAAGCTTTCTTT.